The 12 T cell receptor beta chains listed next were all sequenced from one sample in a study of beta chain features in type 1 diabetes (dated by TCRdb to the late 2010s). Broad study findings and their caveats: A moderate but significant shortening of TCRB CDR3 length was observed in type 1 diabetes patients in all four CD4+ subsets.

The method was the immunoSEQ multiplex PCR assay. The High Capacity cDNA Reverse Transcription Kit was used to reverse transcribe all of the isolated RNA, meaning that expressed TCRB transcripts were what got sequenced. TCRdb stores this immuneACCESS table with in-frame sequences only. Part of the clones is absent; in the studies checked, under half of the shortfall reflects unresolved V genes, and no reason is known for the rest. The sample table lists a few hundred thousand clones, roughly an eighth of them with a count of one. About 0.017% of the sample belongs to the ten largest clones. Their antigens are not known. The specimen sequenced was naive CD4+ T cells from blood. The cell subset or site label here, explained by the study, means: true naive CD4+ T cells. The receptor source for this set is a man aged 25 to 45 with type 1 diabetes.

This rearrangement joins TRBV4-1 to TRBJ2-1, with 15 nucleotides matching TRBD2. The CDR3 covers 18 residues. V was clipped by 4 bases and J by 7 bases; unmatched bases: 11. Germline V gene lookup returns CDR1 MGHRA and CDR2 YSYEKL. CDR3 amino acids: CASSLRTSGRATLNEQFF. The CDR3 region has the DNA TGCGCCAGCAGCCTTCGGACTAGCGGGAGGGCTACCCTGAATGAGCAGTTCTTC.

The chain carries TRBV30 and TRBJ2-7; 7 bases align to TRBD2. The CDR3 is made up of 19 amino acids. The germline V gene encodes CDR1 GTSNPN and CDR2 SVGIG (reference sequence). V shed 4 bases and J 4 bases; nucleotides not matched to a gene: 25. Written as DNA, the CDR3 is TGTGCCTGGATTCTCTCTCATCCGAGGAGCGGGACGACCTGTTACGAGCAGTACTTC. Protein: CAWILSHPRSGTTCYEQYF. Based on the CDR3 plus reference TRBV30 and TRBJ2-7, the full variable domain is SQTIHQWPATLVQPVGSPLSLECTVEGTSNPNLYWYRQAAGRGLQLLFYSVGIGQISSEVPQNLSASRPQDRQFILSSKKLLLSDSGFYLCAWILSHPRSGTTCYEQYFGPGTRLTVT.

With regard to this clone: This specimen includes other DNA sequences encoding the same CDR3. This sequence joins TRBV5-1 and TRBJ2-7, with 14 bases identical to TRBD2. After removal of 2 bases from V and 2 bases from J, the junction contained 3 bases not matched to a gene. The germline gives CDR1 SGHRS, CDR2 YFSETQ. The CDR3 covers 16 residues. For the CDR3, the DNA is TGCGCCAGCAGCTTCGGGACTAGCGGGAGACCCTACGAGCAGTACTTC. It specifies CASSFGTSGRPYEQYF.

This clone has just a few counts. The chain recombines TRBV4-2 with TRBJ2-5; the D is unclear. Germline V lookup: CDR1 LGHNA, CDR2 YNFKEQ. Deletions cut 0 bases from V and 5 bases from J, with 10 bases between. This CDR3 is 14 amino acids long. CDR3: CASSQDQVGETQYF. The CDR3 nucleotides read TGTGCCAGCAGCCAAGATCAGGTTGGGGAGACCCAGTACTTC.

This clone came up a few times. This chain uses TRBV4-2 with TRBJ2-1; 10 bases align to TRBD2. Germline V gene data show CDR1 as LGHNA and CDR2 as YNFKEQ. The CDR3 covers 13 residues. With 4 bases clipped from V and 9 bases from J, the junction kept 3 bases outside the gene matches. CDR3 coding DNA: TGTGCCAGCAGCCGAAGACTAGCGGGTGAGCAGTTCTTC. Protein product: CASSRRLAGEQFF.

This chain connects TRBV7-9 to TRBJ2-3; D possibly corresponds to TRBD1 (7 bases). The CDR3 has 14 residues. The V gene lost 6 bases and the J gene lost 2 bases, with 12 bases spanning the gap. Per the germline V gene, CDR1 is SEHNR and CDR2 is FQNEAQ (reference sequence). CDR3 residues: CASRGGQTTDTQYF. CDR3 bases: TGTGCCAGCAGGGGGGGACAGACCACAGATACGCAGTATTTT.

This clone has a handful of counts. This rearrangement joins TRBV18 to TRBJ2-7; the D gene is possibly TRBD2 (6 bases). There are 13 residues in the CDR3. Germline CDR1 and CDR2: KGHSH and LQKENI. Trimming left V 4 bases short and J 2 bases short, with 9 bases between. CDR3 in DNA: TGTGCCAGCTCACTGGGAGGTACCTACGAGCAGTACTTC. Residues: CASSLGGTYEQYF.

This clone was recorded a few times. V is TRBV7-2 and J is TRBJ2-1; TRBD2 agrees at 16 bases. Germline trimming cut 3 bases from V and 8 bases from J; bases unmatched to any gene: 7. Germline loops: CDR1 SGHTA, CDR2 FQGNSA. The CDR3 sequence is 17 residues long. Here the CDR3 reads CASSFQAGLAGGDEQFF. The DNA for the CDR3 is TGTGCCAGCAGCTTTCAAGCGGGACTAGCGGGAGGGGATGAGCAGTTCTTC.

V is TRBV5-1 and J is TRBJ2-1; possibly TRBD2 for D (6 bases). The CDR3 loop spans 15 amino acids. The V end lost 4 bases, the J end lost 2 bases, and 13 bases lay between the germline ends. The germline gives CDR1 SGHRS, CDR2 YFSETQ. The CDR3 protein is CASSLTSNAYNEQFF. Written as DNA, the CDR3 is TGCGCCAGCAGCCTGACTAGTAACGCCTACAATGAGCAGTTCTTC.

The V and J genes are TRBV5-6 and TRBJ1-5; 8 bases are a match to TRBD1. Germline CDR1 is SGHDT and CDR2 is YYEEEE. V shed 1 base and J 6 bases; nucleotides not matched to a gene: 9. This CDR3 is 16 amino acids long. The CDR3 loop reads CASSLSGQGARQPQHF. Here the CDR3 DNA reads TGTGCCAGCAGCTTGTCGGGCCAGGGGGCCCGTCAGCCCCAGCATTTT.

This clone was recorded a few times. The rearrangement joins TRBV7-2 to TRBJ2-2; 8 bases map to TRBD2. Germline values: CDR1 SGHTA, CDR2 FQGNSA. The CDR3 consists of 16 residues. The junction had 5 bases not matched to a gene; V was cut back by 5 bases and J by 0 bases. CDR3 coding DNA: TGTGCCAGCAGCGAAGAACTAGCGGCGAACACCGGGGAGCTGTTTTTT. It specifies CASSEELAANTGELFF.

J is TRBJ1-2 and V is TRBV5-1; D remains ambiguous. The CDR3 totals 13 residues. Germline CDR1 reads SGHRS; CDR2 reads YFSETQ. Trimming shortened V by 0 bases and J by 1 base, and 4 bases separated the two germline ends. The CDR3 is CASSLGNNYGYTF. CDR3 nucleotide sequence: TGCGCCAGCAGCTTGGGTAATAACTATGGCTACACCTTC.